One sample yielded the 2 T cell receptor beta chains listed below, sequenced in a study of T cell responses to AZD1222 COVID-19 vaccine. Produced via immunoSEQ multiplex PCR; TCRdb's table is partial and in-frame only. The repertoire has some 150,000 clones, approximately 90% of them found once; the top ten carry 1.8%. Sequenced material: peripheral blood, taken on day 0 of AZD1222 vaccination. The receptors stem from an adult in good health.

Only one count was recorded for this clone. The chain links TRBV19 to TRBJ2-3; 10 positions match TRBD2. J gave up 2 bases and V 3 bases, and 8 bases lay outside the gene matches. Germline-derived CDR1 and CDR2 are LNHDA and SQIVND (reference sequence). The CDR3 totals 17 residues. The CDR3 bases are TGTGCCAGTAGTATCGGTAGCGGGAGGTTTCTCACAGATACGCAGTATTTT. It encodes CASSIGSGRFLTDTQYF.

This rearrangement joins TRBV12-3 or TRBV12-4 to TRBJ1-2; D might be TRBD1 (5 bases). Trimming stripped 5 bases from V and 6 bases from J, with 13 bases between. This CDR3 has 13 residues. The CDR3 DNA sequence: TGTGCCAGCAGTAACCCAGGGAGAAATGGCTACACCTTC. Its protein product is CASSNPGRNGYTF.